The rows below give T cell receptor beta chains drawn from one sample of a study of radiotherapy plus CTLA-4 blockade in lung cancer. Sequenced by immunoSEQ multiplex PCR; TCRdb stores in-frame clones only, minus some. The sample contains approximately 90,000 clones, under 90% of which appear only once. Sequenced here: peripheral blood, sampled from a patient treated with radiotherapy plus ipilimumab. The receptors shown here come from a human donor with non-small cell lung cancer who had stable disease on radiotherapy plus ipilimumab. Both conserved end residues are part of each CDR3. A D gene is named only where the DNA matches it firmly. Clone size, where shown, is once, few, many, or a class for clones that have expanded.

CASSSQEGTGVSYSPLHF | TGTGCCAGCAGCAGTCAGGAGGGGACAGGGGTGAGCTATTCACCCCTCCACTTT | TRBJ1-6 | TRBV27 | TRBD1 | NA
CASSLDRGDQPQHF | TGTGCCAGCAGCTTGGATAGGGGGGATCAGCCCCAGCATTTT | TRBJ1-5 | TRBV5-4 | NA | NA
CASSLAGALSYEQYF | TGTGCCAGCAGCTTGGCGGGGGCCCTGTCCTACGAGCAGTACTTC | TRBJ2-7 | TRBV5-4 | NA | NA
CASSPDRVPRSGNTIYF | TGTGCCAGCAGCCCCGACAGGGTCCCACGATCTGGAAACACCATATATTTT | TRBJ1-3 | TRBV7-8 | TRBD1 | NA
CASSGGIRQPQHF | TGTGCCAGCAGTGGTGGGATCCGTCAGCCCCAGCATTTT | TRBJ1-5 | TRBV6-5 | NA | NA
CASSRGRTEAFF | TGTGCCAGCAGCAGAGGACGAACTGAAGCTTTCTTT | TRBJ1-1 | TRBV28 | NA | few
CASYPGLNTDTQYF | TGTGCCAGCTATCCGGGACTCAACACAGATACGCAGTATTTT | TRBJ2-3 | TRBV28 | NA | NA
CSAGEQGVNTEAFF | TGCAGCGCTGGGGAGCAGGGGGTGAACACTGAAGCTTTCTTT | TRBJ1-1 | TRBV29-1 | TRBD1 | NA
CASSLSGGARETQYF | TGTGCCAGCAGCTTAAGCGGGGGGGCCCGGGAGACCCAGTACTTC | TRBJ2-5 | TRBV7-3 | TRBD2 | NA
CASSPTGTRGYTF | TGTGCCAGCTCACCCACCGGGACGCGAGGCTACACCTTC | TRBJ1-2 | TRBV18 | NA | NA
CASSLGLSNYGYTF | TGTGCCAGCAGTTTAGGTCTTTCTAACTATGGCTACACCTTC | TRBJ1-2 | TRBV28 | NA | NA
CASKRNTEAFF | TGTGCCAGCAAAAGGAACACTGAAGCTTTCTTT | TRBJ1-1 | TRBV5-8 | NA | NA
CASSLTREGPGELFF | TGTGCCAGCAGCCTTACCAGGGAGGGGCCCGGGGAGCTGTTTTTT | TRBJ2-2 | TRBV5-4 | TRBD2 | NA
CASNTGAFFNEKLFF | TGTGCCAGTAACACGGGAGCCTTCTTTAATGAAAAACTGTTTTTT | TRBJ1-4 | TRBV19 | NA | NA
CASRGLSGANVLTF | TGTGCCAGCCGGGGGCTCTCTGGGGCCAACGTCCTGACTTTC | TRBJ2-6 | TRBV6-5 | NA | once
CASSSQGAGNTEAFF | TGTGCCAGCAGTTCCCAAGGGGCGGGGAACACTGAAGCTTTCTTT | TRBJ1-1 | TRBV6-5 | NA | NA
CASSQDSGTGYHF | TGTGCCAGCAGCCAAGATTCCGGGACAGGGTATCACTTC | TRBJ2-7 | TRBV4-2 | TRBD1 | few
CASSKRQGLNTEAFF | TGTGCCAGCAGTAAGAGACAGGGGCTGAACACTGAAGCTTTCTTT | TRBJ1-1 | TRBV9 | TRBD1 | NA
CASSVRTGEGSGELFF | TGTGCCAGCAGCGTACGGACAGGGGAAGGGAGCGGGGAGCTGTTTTTT | TRBJ2-2 | TRBV9 | TRBD1 | NA
CASLAGGAYGYTF | TGTGCCAGCCTCGCAGGGGGCGCCTATGGCTACACCTTC | TRBJ1-2 | TRBV19 | TRBD1 | NA
CASSLTLRQSYEQYF | TGTGCCAGCAGCCTTACCCTACGACAGAGCTACGAGCAGTACTTC | TRBJ2-7 | TRBV5-8 | NA | NA
CASSLEDRSNQPQHF | TGTGCCAGCAGCTTGGAGGACAGGAGCAATCAGCCCCAGCATTTT | TRBJ1-5 | TRBV7-9 | TRBD1 | NA
CAVTSGTSTDTQYF | TGTGCCGTTACTAGCGGGACTAGCACAGATACGCAGTATTTT | TRBJ2-3 | TRBV10-3 | TRBD2 | few
CASSRSGGNYEQYF | TGCGCCAGCAGCCGAAGCGGGGGGAACTACGAGCAGTACTTC | TRBJ2-7 | TRBV5-1 | TRBD2 | NA
CASSPGPPRNEQFF | TGTGCCAGCAGTCCAGGACCGCCGCGGAATGAGCAGTTCTTC | TRBJ2-1 | TRBV6-5 | NA | few
CASSSDGLSGNTIYF | TGTGCCAGCAGTTCGGACGGCCTCTCTGGAAACACCATATATTTT | TRBJ1-3 | TRBV27 | NA | NA
CASSFSTGVRYEQYF | TGTGCCAGCAGCTTTTCGACAGGGGTTAGGTACGAGCAGTACTTC | TRBJ2-7 | TRBV11-2 | TRBD1 | NA
CASSLTGGAVSEQYF | TGTGCCAGCAGCTTAACAGGGGGCGCGGTATCCGAGCAGTACTTC | TRBJ2-7 | TRBV7-3 | TRBD1 | NA
CASSLGGLRGVDTQYF | TGTGCCAGCAGCTTGGGAGGCTTGCGGGGGGTCGATACGCAGTATTTT | TRBJ2-3 | TRBV5-4 | TRBD2 | NA
CASSPSDRDYEQYF | TGTGCCAGCTCACCATCGGACAGGGACTACGAGCAGTACTTC | TRBJ2-7 | TRBV18 | TRBD1 | NA
CASSLRTPGRRDTEAFF | TGCGCCAGCAGCCTTAGGACACCAGGTCGGCGTGACACTGAAGCTTTCTTT | TRBJ1-1 | TRBV4-1 | NA | once
CASSAGLARRTDTQYF | TGTGCCAGCAGCGCGGGACTAGCGCGTAGAACAGATACGCAGTATTTT | TRBJ2-3 | TRBV11-2 | TRBD2 | NA
CASSRTSGQGAYEQYF | TGTGCCAGCAGCCGCACCTCGGGACAGGGGGCTTACGAGCAGTACTTC | TRBJ2-7 | TRBV14 | TRBD1 | NA
CASSLSGAMVEQYF | TGTGCCAGCAGCTTGAGCGGGGCGATGGTCGAGCAGTACTTC | TRBJ2-7 | TRBV5-4 | TRBD2 | NA
CASSVNFDTQYF | TGTGCCAGCAGCGTAAACTTCGATACGCAGTATTTT | TRBJ2-3 | TRBV9 | NA | NA
CASSNLQGAGQPQHF | TGTGCCAGCAGCAACCTACAGGGGGCTGGTCAGCCCCAGCATTTT | TRBJ1-5 | TRBV5-5 | TRBD1 | NA
CASSKGPSGRVTNTGELFF | TGTGCCAGTAGTAAAGGGCCTAGCGGGAGGGTTACGAACACCGGGGAGCTGTTTTTT | TRBJ2-2 | TRBV19 | TRBD2 | NA
CASSLDLQGSQDTQYF | TGTGCCAGCAGCTTGGATCTCCAGGGAAGCCAAGATACGCAGTATTTT | TRBJ2-3 | TRBV5-4 | NA | NA
CASRFTGGTSYEQYF | TGCGCCAGCAGGTTTACAGGGGGTACCTCCTACGAGCAGTACTTC | TRBJ2-7 | TRBV5-1 | TRBD1 | NA
CASSLGQGGPYGYTF | TGTGCCAGCAGCTTAGGACAGGGGGGGCCCTATGGCTACACCTTC | TRBJ1-2 | TRBV7-9 | TRBD1 | NA
CASSPTPSGTQYF | TGTGCCAGCAGCCCGACTCCTTCGGGGACCCAGTACTTC | TRBJ2-5 | TRBV7-2 | NA | NA